The TCR beta chain under discussion was sequenced for a study of T-cell reconstitution after alpha-beta-depleted transplantation in children. The TCRbeta library was prepared with unique molecular identifiers. TCRdb independently ran MiXCR on the PCR reads; one entry per CDR3 protein. The table records about 870,000 distinct CDR3 sequences, approximately 15% of them present only once. This clonotype was observed a few times. Its antigen remains unidentified. Study results and limitations: Several hundred rapidly expanded clones from non-depleted graft cells reportedly supplied alpha-beta T cells about two months post-transplant. Recipient T cells and thymic progenitors that survived gave rise to the high TCRbeta diversity observed at day 60 in some patients. By one year post-transplant, T-cell counts and diversity largely arose from T cells that were newly produced.

V shed 2 bases and J 3 bases; nucleotides not matched to a gene: 5. The CDR3 extends over 15 amino acids. Germline assignment: CDR1 SGHDT and CDR2 YYEEEE. The sample in question was PBMCs, mostly from graft donor cells, obtained 360 days after TCRalphabeta/CD19-depleted stem cell transplant. The source is a male patient younger than 18 who had a stem cell transplant for acute lymphoblastic leukemia, so the T cells may come from the graft donor. This sequence joins TRBV5-6 and TRBJ2-7; TRBD1 agrees at 10 bases. In DNA, the CDR3 is TGTGCCAGCAGCTTTGGGACAGGGGACCTCTACGAGCAGTACTTC. Encoded protein: CASSFGTGDLYEQYF.